The sequence of this T cell receptor beta chain was determined in a study of CD8+CD57+ T cells in acquired aplastic anemia. Across the study: Average DNA yield from sorted CD4+ and CD8+ cells was approximately 3 ug.

There are 16 residues in the CDR3. The V gene end was trimmed by 4 bases and the J gene end by 7 bases; junction bases not matched to a gene: 6. CDR1 is SNHLY and CDR2 is FYNNEI in the germline V gene. Template material for TCR beta VDJ and CDR3 profiling consisted of genomic DNA. TCRdb used MiXCR to reprocess the reads, holding one entry per CDR3 protein. This sample yields 250,000 to 350,000 distinct CDR3 sequences, of which approximately 58% are seen a single time; around 1.3% belongs to the top ten. This clonotype was observed at least ten times. By flow cytometry, patients selected for sequencing had shown an expansion of CD8+CD57+ cells.

This chain uses TRBV2 with TRBJ2-2; TRBD2 matches at 13 bases. The sample comprised sorted CD4+, CD8+, or CD8+CD57+ T cells (not recorded which) from PBMCs. The TCR was taken from a human donor with aplastic anemia. CDR3 sequence: CASSARTSGGGGELFF. In DNA, the CDR3 is TGTGCCAGCAGTGCCCGGACTAGCGGGGGAGGCGGGGAGCTGTTTTTT.